This note documents a single T cell receptor (beta chain) sequence. Its specificity is unknown. These data belong to a study of cytomegalovirus exposure and HLA in healthy donors. The germline V gene has CDR1 LNHDA and CDR2 SQIVND (reference sequence). The CDR3 consists of 14 residues. The ends lost 8 bases at V and 4 bases at J; junction bases unmatched: 7. PCR employed 60 Vbeta and 13 Jbeta primers. TCRdb's copy holds only in-frame clones and misses some; the assay was immunoSEQ multiplex PCR. The repertoire holds approximately 170,000 clones, with more than 70% as singletons. Whole-study results and caveats: Later, TCR association rates were found to vary by HLA locus, highest for DRB1 and lowest for HLA-C. Later analysis associated a missense DCLRE1C variant with TCR beta V- and J-gene trimming. It was approximately 170 TCR beta chains that were listed as cytomegalovirus-associated. In a later analysis, a genetic analysis reported fewer productive-TCR N-insertions in an Asian-associated ancestry cluster than the cohort average.

The rearrangement uses TRBV19 and TRBJ2-4, with 8 nucleotides matching TRBD1. Sample: PBMCs. The receptor's source is a male donor in good health and CMV-seronegative. The DNA for the CDR3 is TGTGCCAGTGCCAATGGACAGGGTAAAAACATTCAGTACTTC. This gives the protein CASANGQGKNIQYF.